These 8 T cell receptor beta chains originate from one sample sequenced in a study of T-cell reconstitution after alpha-beta-depleted transplantation in children. For TCRbeta, the library was prepared with unique molecular identifiers. Using its own MiXCR run on the PCR reads, TCRdb lists one record per CDR3 protein. In the table there are approximately 400,000 distinct CDR3 sequences, roughly 11% of which are singletons. The sample consisted of PBMCs from the stem cell graft donor, taken from the stem cell graft. These receptors came from a human donor who donated a stem cell graft to a child with acute myeloid leukemia.

This clonotype has just a few counts. The chain is built from TRBV29-1 and TRBJ1-6; tentatively, D is TRBD1 (6 bases). This CDR3 is built from 14 residues. From germline, CDR1 is SQVTM and CDR2 ANQGSEA. V gave up 6 bases and J gave up 6 bases, with 15 bases separating them. The CDR3 protein is CSVRSGTPNSPLHF. The CDR3 DNA is TGCAGCGTCCGGAGCGGGACACCTAATTCACCCCTCCACTTT.

The chain recombines TRBV5-6 with TRBJ2-5; 11 bases agree with TRBD2. Trimming cost V 4 bases and J 10 bases; bases outside gene matches: 12. Germline V CDR1 and CDR2: SGHDT, YYEEEE. The CDR3 length is 15 residues. The CDR3 sequence: CASSPTGTSGSNQYF. DNA for the CDR3: TGTGCCAGCAGCCCGACCGGGACTAGCGGAAGTAACCAGTACTTC.

The sample holds a few counts of this clonotype. The chain links TRBV6-5 to TRBJ1-1; D perhaps matches TRBD1 (5 bases). The CDR3 consists of 15 residues. CDR1 and CDR2 from the germline V gene are MNHEY and SVGAGI. V lost 5 bases and J 0 bases, leaving 13 bases between the germline ends. The CDR3 DNA follows: TGTGCCAGCAGTCTCCTTGGGACGGTGAACACTGAAGCTTTCTTT. Its translation is CASSLLGTVNTEAFF.

This chain joins TRBV9 and TRBJ2-7, with 11 bases lining up with TRBD2. Germline V lookup: CDR1 SGDLS, CDR2 YYNGEE. The CDR3 runs to 16 residues. V was clipped by 2 bases and J by 5 bases; unmatched bases: 9. CDR3 protein: CASSVSTSGIENEQYF. The CDR3 DNA reads as TGTGCCAGCAGCGTCTCGACTAGCGGGATCGAAAACGAGCAGTACTTC. Full variable domain (missing parts from reference TRBV9 and TRBJ2-7): DSGVTQTPKHLITATGQRVTLRCSPRSGDLSVYWYQQSLDQGLQFLIQYYNGEERAKGNILERFSAQQFPDLHSELNLSSLELGDSALYFCASSVSTSGIENEQYFGPGTRLTVT.

The rearrangement links TRBV7-2 to TRBJ1-3; unclear D gene. The CDR3 is 13 residues long. The germline V and J ends were trimmed by 5 bases and 4 bases, with 9 bases remaining between them. Germline V gene sequence: CDR1 SGHTA, CDR2 FQGNSA. The CDR3 nucleotides read TGTGCCAGCAGCACGACGACAGGAAACACCATATATTTT. Translating gives CASSTTTGNTIYF.

The chain joins TRBV9 to TRBJ2-7; 7 nucleotides agree with TRBD1. This CDR3 spans 16 amino acids. CDR1 and CDR2 (germline): SGDLS, YYNGEE. The V and J ends lost 1 base and 2 bases, in that order; junction bases with no gene match: 9. CDR3 residues: CASSVSTGAGTYEQYF. CDR3 DNA sequence: TGTGCCAGCAGCGTATCCACAGGGGCGGGCACCTACGAGCAGTACTTC.

In its sample, this clonotype was seen many times. The chain has TRBV12-3 or TRBV12-4 and TRBJ2-5; D not resolved. This CDR3 has 14 amino acids. Trimming stripped 6 bases from V and 3 bases from J, with 14 bases between. The CDR3 DNA reads as TGTGCCAGCAGACAGCGCCCCTTAGAAGAGACCCAGTACTTC. Amino acid sequence: CASRQRPLEETQYF.

The chain employs TRBV5-1 and TRBJ2-1; D unclear. CDR1 and CDR2 (germline): SGHRS, YFSETQ. CDR3 size: 18 residues. Trimming removed 0 bases from V and 4 bases from J, with 20 bases in between. The CDR3 region is CASSLVSRASDAYNEQFF. In DNA, the CDR3 is TGCGCCAGCAGCTTGGTGTCACGGGCGTCGGATGCATACAATGAGCAGTTCTTC.